This TCR beta chain stems from a study of shared clonotypes between healthy human individuals. Looking at the study overall: In total, the donors were two women and three men aged 18 to 49.

CDR3 length: 14 amino acids. V lost 1 base and J 0 bases, leaving 6 bases between the germline ends. Germline CDR1 and CDR2: MNHNS and SASEGT. For each subset, genomic DNA was distributed in equal portions over several immunoSEQ plates. About 28,000 T cell genomes (about 280 ng DNA) went into each PBMC replicate. Original handling: ImmunoSEQ junction-only sequences lacked quality scores, so their filtering differed. Here immunoSEQ multiplex PCR was the method, and the copy in TCRdb shows in-frame clones only, minus some. D and trimming come from the DNA, and the V and J calls and clone size come from that table. Here the sample spans fewer than 600,000 clones, 79% being singletons.

The chain combines TRBV6-1 with TRBJ1-2; D remains ambiguous. The sequencing sample was made of PBMCs. The TCR was taken from a middle-aged woman in good health. Some clones in this sample may be carry-over from other donors' samples. CDR3 in amino acids: CASSEDPANYGYTF. In nucleotides, the CDR3 is TGTGCCAGCAGTGAAGACCCCGCTAACTATGGCTACACCTTC.